These T cell receptor beta chains were read from a single sample in a study of post-analysis software for immune sequencing data. TCRdb redid the calling of the PCR reads with MiXCR, one entry per CDR3 protein. This sample yields about 540,000 distinct CDR3 sequences, of which roughly 34% are seen a single time; around 6.1% belongs to the top ten. Sequencing was done on a sample of blood. The receptors stem from a girl aged 2-17 years with multiple sclerosis. CDR3s include the opening cysteine and the closing phenylalanine or tryptophan. Each record gives: clone size, V gene, D gene, J gene, CDR3 protein, CDR3 DNA. D genes are given only for firm matches. Not all rows give a size; the values are once, few, many and, for expanded clones, a class.

.	TRBV9	TRBD2	TRBJ2-5	CASSVGTSGGPETQYF	TGTGCCAGCAGCGTAGGGACTAGCGGGGGTCCGGAGACCCAGTACTTC
.	TRBV9	TRBD1	TRBJ2-5	CASSTSRTGGLGETQYF	TGTGCCAGCAGCACCTCGCGGACAGGGGGCTTGGGGGAGACCCAGTACTTC
few	TRBV3-1	.	TRBJ2-7	CASSQEAGATGSYEQYF	TGTGCCAGCAGCCAGGAGGCAGGGGCCACTGGCTCCTACGAGCAGTACTTC
few	TRBV6-1	TRBD2	TRBJ2-3	CASSELAGGTASTDTQYF	TGTGCCAGCAGTGAACTAGCGGGGGGGACAGCTAGCACAGATACGCAGTATTTT
few	TRBV2	.	TRBJ2-6	CASSDLGAGANVLTF	TGTGCCAGCAGTGATTTGGGGGCTGGGGCCAACGTCCTGACTTTC
few	TRBV3-1	.	TRBJ2-3	CASSSRSDTQYF	TGTGCCAGCAGCTCCCGATCAGATACGCAGTATTTT
.	TRBV7-8	TRBD2	TRBJ2-7	CASRALQRETNEQYF	TGTGCCAGCAGAGCCCTACAGCGGGAAACCAATGAGCAGTACTTC
.	TRBV20-1	TRBD1	TRBJ1-3	CSARDGTVGGNTIYF	TGCAGTGCTAGAGATGGGACAGTGGGTGGAAACACCATATATTTT
.	TRBV4-1	TRBD1	TRBJ2-7	CASSQGTTWDRGQGEQYF	TGCGCCAGCAGCCAAGGAACCACTTGGGACAGGGGGCAAGGCGAGCAGTACTTC
few	TRBV20-1	TRBD1	TRBJ2-3	CSETTGGSSTDTQYF	TGCAGTGAGACCACAGGGGGGTCTAGCACAGATACGCAGTATTTT
many	TRBV6-5	.	TRBJ2-7	CASSYGGSYEQYF	TGTGCCAGCAGTTACGGGGGCTCCTACGAGCAGTACTTC
few	TRBV29-1	.	TRBJ2-6	CSVVPGPGANVLTF	TGCAGCGTTGTGCCCGGGCCTGGGGCCAACGTCCTGACTTTC
.	TRBV6-5	TRBD1	TRBJ1-1	CASSYLAGGLGNTEAFF	TGTGCCAGCAGTTACTTGGCAGGGGGCCTGGGGAACACTGAAGCTTTCTTT
.	TRBV14	.	TRBJ1-1	CASSQAVFGIPEAFF	TGTGCCAGCAGCCAGGCCGTCTTCGGGATACCTGAAGCTTTCTTT
few	TRBV4-2	.	TRBJ1-1	CASSRVKAMNTEAFF	TGTGCCAGCAGTCGGGTAAAGGCGATGAACACTGAAGCTTTCTTT
.	TRBV27	TRBD1	TRBJ1-2	CASSSRDREYGYTF	TGTGCCAGCAGTTCCCGGGACAGGGAGTATGGCTACACCTTC
.	TRBV5-1	.	TRBJ2-5	CASSLANNEQYF	TGCGCCAGCAGCTTGGCGAACAATGAGCAGTACTTC
.	TRBV6-2/TRBV6-3	.	TRBJ2-7	CASNLQATTAHEQYF	TGTGCCAGCAACCTACAGGCGACGACGGCCCACGAGCAGTACTTC
.	TRBV5-1	.	TRBJ2-1	CTSSTGGYNEQFF	TGCACCAGCAGCACGGGCGGATACAATGAGCAGTTCTTC
few	TRBV29-1	.	TRBJ2-5	CSVEGGGKETQYF	TGCAGCGTTGAGGGTGGGGGGAAAGAGACCCAGTACTTC
few	TRBV29-1	.	TRBJ1-4	CSPEREGRHEKLFF	TGCAGCCCCGAACGGGAGGGGAGACATGAAAAACTGTTTTTT
.	TRBV7-3	.	TRBJ1-6	CASSLRGSQNSPLHF	TGTGCCAGCAGCTTAAGAGGATCCCAAAATTCACCCCTCCACTTT
.	TRBV12-3/TRBV12-4	.	TRBJ2-7	CASSTHGAGGIEQYF	TGTGCCAGCAGTACCCACGGGGCAGGGGGGATCGAGCAGTACTTC
.	TRBV6-5	.	TRBJ2-3	CASRQELGTQYF	TGTGCCAGCAGGCAAGAGTTGGGTACGCAGTATTTT
.	TRBV4-2	.	TRBJ2-3	CASSPFGDTQYF	TGTGCCAGCAGCCCCTTCGGGGATACGCAGTATTTT
.	TRBV6-1	.	TRBJ2-3	CASLRVGGDTQYF	TGTGCCAGCCTAAGGGTAGGGGGAGATACGCAGTATTTT
.	TRBV11-1	TRBD1	TRBJ2-5	CASSLYPLSGPTGQGTNETQYF	TGTGCCAGCAGCTTATATCCCCTCTCCGGTCCAACGGGACAGGGGACTAATGAGACCCAGTACTTC
.	TRBV20-1	TRBD2	TRBJ2-7	CSASLAGGYNEQYF	TGCAGTGCTAGCCTAGCGGGGGGCTACAATGAGCAGTACTTC
.	TRBV6-5	.	TRBJ1-6	CASSPVLPGDSPLHF	TGTGCCAGCAGCCCAGTCCTCCCGGGTGATTCACCCCTCCACTTT
.	TRBV28	.	TRBJ2-4	CASSPPGWAKNIQYF	TGTGCCAGCAGTCCGCCGGGCTGGGCCAAAAACATTCAGTACTTC
few	TRBV11-2	TRBD1	TRBJ2-1	CASSPGTARRYDEQFF	TGTGCCAGCAGCCCGGGGACAGCTCGCCGGTATGATGAGCAGTTCTTC
once	TRBV9	.	TRBJ2-1	CASSVASQGAPYNEQFF	TGTGCCAGCAGCGTAGCGTCTCAGGGTGCCCCCTACAATGAGCAGTTCTTC
.	TRBV14	.	TRBJ2-7	CASSPRGAGYYNEQYF	TGTGCCAGCAGCCCGCGAGGGGCGGGGTATTACAATGAGCAGTACTTC
.	TRBV11-2	TRBD1	TRBJ2-3	CASSSGTGGQDTQYF	TGTGCCAGCAGCTCAGGGACAGGGGGCCAGGATACGCAGTATTTT
.	TRBV29-1	.	TRBJ2-3	CSVEVNTDTQYF	TGCAGCGTTGAGGTGAACACAGATACGCAGTATTTT
.	TRBV6-5	.	TRBJ2-2	CASTRGTGGRTGELFF	TGTGCCAGCACACGGGGTACGGGGGGCCGGACCGGGGAGCTGTTTTTT
.	TRBV5-1	.	TRBJ2-5	CASSLDWGKQETQYF	TGCGCCAGCAGCTTGGATTGGGGAAAGCAAGAGACCCAGTACTTC
few	TRBV27	.	TRBJ2-1	CASSLRRYNEQFF	TGTGCCAGCAGTTTACGTCGGTACAATGAGCAGTTCTTC
few	TRBV7-2	.	TRBJ2-3	CAGSLAPGGSDTQYF	TGTGCCGGCAGCTTAGCGCCGGGCGGGTCAGATACGCAGTATTTT
.	TRBV12-3/TRBV12-4	.	TRBJ2-5	CASSFLTGTRETQYF	TGTGCCAGCAGTTTTCTCACGGGGACCAGGGAGACCCAGTACTTC
.	TRBV20-1	.	TRBJ1-1	CSAPPVGGHAFF	TGCAGTGCCCCCCCAGTCGGGGGCCACGCTTTCTTT
.	TRBV5-1	.	TRBJ2-5	CASSYWGGLPETQYF	TGCGCAAGCAGCTACTGGGGGGGCCTTCCAGAGACCCAGTACTTC
.	TRBV27	TRBD2	TRBJ2-7	CASSREGTRVRYEQYF	TGTGCCAGCAGTCGGGAGGGGACAAGGGTTCGATACGAGCAGTACTTC
few	TRBV20-1	.	TRBJ2-5	CSARKEETQYF	TGCAGTGCTAGAAAAGAAGAGACCCAGTACTTC
few	TRBV20-1	.	TRBJ2-7	CSAQGWYEQYF	TGCAGTGCTCAGGGGTGGTACGAGCAGTACTTC
few	TRBV25-1	.	TRBJ1-1	CASSEEAGTRRTEAFF	TGTGCCAGCAGTGAGGAGGCCGGGACGCGACGAACCGAAGCTTTCTTT
.	TRBV20-1	.	TRBJ2-7	CSAEVNEQYF	TGCAGTGCCGAGGTCAATGAGCAGTACTTC
.	TRBV20-1	.	TRBJ2-3	CSAPEIQGTDTQYF	TGCAGTGCTCCCGAAATCCAGGGTACAGATACGCAGTATTTT
.	TRBV6-5	TRBD1	TRBJ1-2	CASRVGQGVYGYTF	TGTGCCAGCAGGGTGGGACAGGGGGTCTATGGCTACACCTTC
.	TRBV7-2	TRBD1	TRBJ1-5	CASSPGRGRMGSNQPQHF	TGTGCCAGCAGCCCCGGGAGGGGGCGCATGGGGAGCAATCAGCCCCAGCATTTT
few	TRBV12-3/TRBV12-4	.	TRBJ2-1	CASSLRDSNEQFF	TGTGCCAGCAGTTTGAGGGACTCCAATGAGCAGTTCTTC
.	TRBV28	TRBD1	TRBJ1-5	CASSWDRDQPQHF	TGTGCCAGCAGTTGGGACAGGGATCAGCCCCAGCATTTT
.	TRBV7-9	TRBD2	TRBJ2-5	CASSVGRLAGGRGEQYF	TGTGCCAGCAGCGTTGGGAGACTAGCGGGGGGCCGGGGTGAGCAGTACTTC
few	TRBV10-2	TRBD2	TRBJ2-5	CASSPLRGAREETQYF	TGCGCCAGCAGCCCTCTGCGGGGGGCCAGGGAAGAGACCCAGTACTTC
few	TRBV20-1	TRBD2	TRBJ2-1	CSAGGGGGNEQFF	TGCAGTGCTGGGGGTGGGGGGGGGAATGAGCAGTTCTTC
few	TRBV27	TRBD1	TRBJ2-5	CASRRDRAGETQYF	TGTGCCAGCAGAAGGGACAGGGCGGGGGAGACCCAGTACTTC
.	TRBV28	.	TRBJ1-6	CASSAPTFSPLHF	TGTGCCAGCAGTGCCCCGACCTTTTCACCCCTCCACTTT